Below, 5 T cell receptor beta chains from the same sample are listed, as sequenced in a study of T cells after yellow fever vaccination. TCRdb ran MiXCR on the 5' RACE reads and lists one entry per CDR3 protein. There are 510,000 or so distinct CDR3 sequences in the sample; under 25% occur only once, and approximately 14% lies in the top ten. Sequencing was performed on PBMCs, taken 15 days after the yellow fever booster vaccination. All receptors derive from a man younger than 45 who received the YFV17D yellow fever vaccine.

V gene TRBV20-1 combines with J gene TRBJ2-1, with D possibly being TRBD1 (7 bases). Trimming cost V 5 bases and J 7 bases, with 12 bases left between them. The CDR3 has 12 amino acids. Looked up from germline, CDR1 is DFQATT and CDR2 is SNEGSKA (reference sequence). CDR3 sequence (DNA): TGCAGTGCTCCCTCAGGGGGGAATGAGCAGTTCTTC. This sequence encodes CSAPSGGNEQFF.

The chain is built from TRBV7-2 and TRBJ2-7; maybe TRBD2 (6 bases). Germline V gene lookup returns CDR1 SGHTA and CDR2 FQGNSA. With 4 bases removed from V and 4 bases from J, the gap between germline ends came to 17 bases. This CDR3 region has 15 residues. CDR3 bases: TGTGCCAGCAGCTACGGGACTCTCCTAACGTACGAGCAGTACTTC. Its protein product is CASSYGTLLTYEQYF.

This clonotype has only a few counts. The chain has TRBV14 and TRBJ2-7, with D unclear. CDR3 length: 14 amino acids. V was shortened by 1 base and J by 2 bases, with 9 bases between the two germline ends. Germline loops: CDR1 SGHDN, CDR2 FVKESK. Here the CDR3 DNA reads TGTGCCAGCAGCCAAGGCAGGTGGGCCTACGAGCAGTACTTC. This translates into CASSQGRWAYEQYF.

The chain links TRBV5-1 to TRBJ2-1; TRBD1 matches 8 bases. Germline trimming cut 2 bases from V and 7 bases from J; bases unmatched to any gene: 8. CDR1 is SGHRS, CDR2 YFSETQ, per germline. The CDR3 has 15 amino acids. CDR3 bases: TGCGCCAGCAGCTTACCTGGACAGGGTTGGAATGAGCAGTTCTTC. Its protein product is CASSLPGQGWNEQFF.

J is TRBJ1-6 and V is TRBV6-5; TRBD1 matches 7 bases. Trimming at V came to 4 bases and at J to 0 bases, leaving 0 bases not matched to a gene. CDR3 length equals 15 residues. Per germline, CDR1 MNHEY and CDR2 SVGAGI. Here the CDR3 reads CASSWDSSYNSPLHF. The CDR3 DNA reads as TGTGCCAGCAGTTGGGACAGCTCCTATAATTCACCCCTCCACTTT.